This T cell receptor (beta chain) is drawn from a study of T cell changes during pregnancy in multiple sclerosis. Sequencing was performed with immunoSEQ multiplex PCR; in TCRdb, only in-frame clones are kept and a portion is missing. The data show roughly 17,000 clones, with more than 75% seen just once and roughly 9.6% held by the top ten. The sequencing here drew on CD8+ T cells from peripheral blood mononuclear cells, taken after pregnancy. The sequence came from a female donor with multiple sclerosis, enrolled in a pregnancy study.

The CDR3 sequence is CASSARGGASDTQYF. DNA of the CDR3: TGTGCCAGCAGCGCCCGTGGGGGGGCGTCAGATACGCAGTATTTT. The rearrangement uses TRBV6-4 and TRBJ2-3; weak D call: TRBD2 (7 bases). V lost 6 bases and J 4 bases, leaving 17 bases between the germline ends. This CDR3 has 15 amino acids. Germline-derived CDR1 and CDR2 are MRHNA and SNTAGT.